A single TCR beta chain is shown here with its context. As yet, its antigen is unknown. CDR1 and CDR2 from the germline V gene are MNHNS and SASEGT. The CDR3 contains 15 residues. V lost 7 bases, J lost 3 bases, and 7 bases stayed unmatched. The data are from a study of shared clonotypes between healthy human individuals. Study-wide results and caveats: Between a handful of donors, naive CD4 clonotypes were shared at a level of about 5%.

Genomic DNA of every subset was divided equally among multiple immunoSEQ plates. Data came from immunoSEQ multiplex PCR; TCRdb stores just in-frame clones and leaves some out. Of approximately 1,000,000 clones listed, about 80% were seen once; the top ten hold 0.89%. The sequencing sample was made of memory CD4+ T cells from PBMCs. Subset: CD45RA-negative fraction. The source is a man aged 18 to 35 in good health. Some clones in this sample may be carry-over from other donors' samples. V is TRBV6-1 and J is TRBJ2-7; TRBD2 matches 12 bases. CDR3 DNA: TGTGCCAGCACCTTCTCGACTAGCGGGAGCTACGAGCAGTACTTC. Translation: CASTFSTSGSYEQYF.